These 9 T cell receptor beta chains originate from one sample sequenced in a study of T cells in Graves' hyperthyroidism and ophthalmopathy (dated by TCRdb to about 2019). The library relied on multiplex PCR. Reads for this sample came from an Illumina HiSeq 2000. Amplification of TCR beta CDR3 regions was carried out from RNA transcripts. The first round of RT-PCR for the TCR CDR3 was performed with the HTBI primer set and the Qiagen OneStep RT-PCR kit. The public reads were reanalyzed by TCRdb: fastp trimming at Q25, MiXCR alignment, in-frame beta chains only. For every CDR3 protein sequence, its rows merge into one entry that carries the most common genes and DNA. Here the sample has about 590,000 distinct CDR3 sequences; roughly 14% occur a single time. Of the sample, roughly 7.3% falls within the top ten clones. Material: blood. The receptor set was obtained from a woman under 40 with Graves' hyperthyroidism.

In its sample, this clonotype was seen a few times. This sequence joins TRBV19 and TRBJ1-1; D might be TRBD1 (6 bases). Germline-derived CDR1 and CDR2 are LNHDA and SQIVND (reference sequence). The CDR3 spans 14 residues. Trimming removed 0 bases at V and 6 bases at J, with 11 bases between. The CDR3 spells CASSIDRGAAEAFF. In DNA form, the CDR3 reads TGTGCCAGTAGTATAGATAGGGGGGCGGCTGAAGCTTTCTTT.

The chain links TRBV20-1 to TRBJ2-7; TRBD1 agrees at 9 bases. This CDR3 is built from 16 residues. The V gene end was trimmed by 0 bases and the J gene end by 0 bases; junction bases not matched to a gene: 6. Looked up from germline, CDR1 is DFQATT and CDR2 is SNEGSKA (reference sequence). In DNA, the CDR3 is TGCAGTGCTAGAGACCCTGGACAGGGGAGCTCCTACGAGCAGTACTTC. Translation: CSARDPGQGSSYEQYF.

On this clonotype itself: With a much larger clone just one base away, this may be a read error. This rearrangement joins TRBV6-1 to TRBJ2-3; perhaps TRBD1 as D (6 bases). Per the germline V gene, CDR1 is MNHNS and CDR2 is SASEGT. The CDR3 extends over 19 amino acids. The V and J ends lost 1 base and 0 bases respectively, with 20 bases between them. DNA for the CDR3: TGTGCCAGCAGTGAAGTAGGCGCCCGGTTCGGGACAAGCACAGATACGCAGTATTTT. As protein: CASSEVGARFGTSTDTQYF.

This clonotype was counted a few times. The rearrangement links TRBV20-1 to TRBJ2-1; 7 nucleotides line up with TRBD2. From germline, CDR1 is DFQATT and CDR2 SNEGSKA (reference sequence). There are 15 residues in the CDR3. The V gene end was trimmed by 6 bases and the J gene end by 2 bases; junction bases not matched to a gene: 10. The CDR3 DNA reads TGCAGTGCGAAGCCGACGGGACTAACCTACAATGAGCAGTTCTTC. This translates into CSAKPTGLTYNEQFF.

V and J are TRBV5-1 and TRBJ2-1; TRBD1 aligns across 8 bases. The CDR3 covers 15 residues. Germline V gene data show CDR1 as SGHRS and CDR2 as YFSETQ. The V gene end was trimmed by 4 bases and the J gene end by 3 bases; junction bases not matched to a gene: 6. The DNA of the CDR3 is TGCGCCAGCAGCACCGACAGGGGTTTCTACAATGAGCAGTTCTTC. Amino acids: CASSTDRGFYNEQFF.

As for this clonotype: Given a much more abundant clone one base away, this may be a read error. V gene TRBV12-3 or TRBV12-4 combines with J gene TRBJ2-1, with D perhaps being TRBD1 or TRBD2 (5 bases each). The CDR3 is 14 residues long. The V gene lost 8 bases and the J gene lost 9 bases, with 20 bases spanning the gap. The CDR3 coding sequence is TGTGCCAGCCAACTTAGCGAGAGAAGGGGTGAGCAGTTCTTC. It translates to CASQLSERRGEQFF.

The chain joins TRBV12-3 or TRBV12-4 to TRBJ2-7, with D perhaps matching TRBD2 (6 bases). This CDR3 spans 15 amino acids. With 6 bases removed from V and 7 bases from J, the gap between germline ends came to 22 bases. The CDR3 nucleotides read TGTGCCAGCAGGGCGGGGCTTGGCGGTTCTGATGAGCAGTACTTC. Translating gives CASRAGLGGSDEQYF.

This chain connects TRBV7-2 to TRBJ2-5; TRBD2 matches at 9 bases. V gave up 4 bases and J gave up 1 base; unmatched junction bases: 1. Per germline, CDR1 SGHTA and CDR2 FQGNSA. This CDR3 comprises 14 residues. This chain's CDR3 is CASSSGLAQETQYF. CDR3 DNA sequence: TGTGCCAGCAGCTCGGGACTAGCCCAAGAGACCCAGTACTTC.

This clonotype occurred many times. The chain joins TRBV24-1 to TRBJ2-7; D possibly matches TRBD1 or TRBD2 (6 bases each). The V gene's germline CDR1 is KGHDR and CDR2 SFDVKD. V shed 6 bases and J shed 6 bases, with 20 bases lying between them. This CDR3 has 15 residues. The CDR3 loop reads CATSSGEDYLGEQYF. CDR3 bases: TGTGCCACCAGTTCAGGGGAGGACTACCTGGGCGAGCAGTACTTC.